The entry below describes one TCR beta chain. The antigen remains undetermined. This specimen comes from a study of T cell repertoires in cytomegalovirus infection. About the study: Recently identified HLA-C-restricted and well-studied HLA-B-restricted CMV epitopes were used. CMV infection plus the matching HLA type was flagged by public TCR beta signatures.

TCRdb reprocessed the reads with MiXCR, giving one entry per CDR3 protein. The table lists 20,000 to 25,000 distinct CDR3 sequences, approximately 39% of them singletons. Study-level points and caveats: Identification of carriers of CMV plus the relevant HLA was achieved through cumulative public TCR beta family frequency. Clonotypes of TCR beta that were HLA-C-restricted and CMV-specific dominated the ex vivo response.

CDR1 is SEHNR, CDR2 FQNEAQ, per germline (reference sequence). Trimming removed 5 bases at V and 4 bases at J, with 17 bases between. This CDR3 contains 16 residues. Sequencing was performed on CD8+ T cells from cultured PBMCs, taken from culture after CMV antigen stimulation. The sequence was collected from a human donor in good health (CMV status not recorded). Some clones in this sample may be carry-over from other donors' samples. This chain links TRBV7-9 with TRBJ2-2; a weak D match, TRBD1 (7 bases). The CDR3 coding sequence is TGTGCCAGCAGCGGGCGACAGGGAGGAAGCACCGGGGAGCTGTTTTTT. Its protein product is CASSGRQGGSTGELFF.